Each of the 16 T cell receptor beta chains below was sequenced from the same sample in a study of shared clonotypes between healthy human individuals. Produced via immunoSEQ multiplex PCR; TCRdb's table is partial and in-frame only. This table holds around 980,000 clones, approximately 80% found once. The sample comprised memory CD4+ T cells from PBMCs. Subset meaning: CD45RA-negative fraction. The receptors were sampled from a man aged 18 to 29 in good health. Some clones in this sample may be carry-over from other donors' samples.

The CDR3 loop is CASPGGELSGNTIYF. The DNA of the CDR3 is TGTGCCAGCCCTGGTGGCGAACTCTCTGGAAACACCATATATTTT. The chain has TRBV7-9 and TRBJ1-3; no firm D call. V was cut by 8 bases and J by 0 bases, with 14 bases left in between. CDR1 is SEHNR, CDR2 FQNEAQ, per germline (reference sequence). There are 15 residues in the CDR3. Based on the CDR3 plus reference TRBV7-9 and TRBJ1-3, the full variable domain is DTGVSQNPRHKITKRGQNVTFRCDPISEHNRLYWYRQTLGQGPEFLTYFQNEAQLEKSRLLSDRFSAERPKGSFSTLEIQRTEQGDSAMYLCASPGGELSGNTIYFGEGSWLTVV.

The chain couples TRBV7-2 to TRBJ1-2; possible D gene TRBD1, 6 bases. Germline V gene sequence: CDR1 SGHTA, CDR2 FQGNSA. V dropped 4 bases and J dropped 2 bases, with 8 bases sitting between them. This CDR3 is built from 13 residues. In DNA, the CDR3 is TGTGCCAGCAGCTGGGACAAAAACTATGGCTACACCTTC. Its protein is CASSWDKNYGYTF.

The chain uses TRBV5-6 and TRBJ2-6, with D unclear. The CDR3 is made up of 13 amino acids. Trimming took 7 bases from V and 2 from J, leaving 7 bases between them. Germline V gives CDR1 SGHDT, CDR2 YYEEEE. The CDR3 reads CASGITGANVLTF. CDR3 coding DNA: TGTGCCAGCGGAATAACTGGGGCCAACGTCCTGACTTTC.

The genes are TRBV7-9 and TRBJ2-7; 7 bases are shared with TRBD1. The germline CDR1 and CDR2 sequences are SEHNR and FQNEAQ (reference sequence). With 6 bases clipped from V and 2 bases from J, the junction kept 10 bases outside the gene matches. This CDR3 is 15 amino acids long. The CDR3 DNA follows: TGTGCCAGCAGTCCTCGACAGGGAAGGACCTACGAGCAGTACTTC. Translated, it gives CASSPRQGRTYEQYF.

The V and J genes are TRBV7-2 and TRBJ2-5, with unresolved D. V shed 0 bases and J shed 0 bases, with 17 bases lying between them. The germline gives CDR1 SGHTA, CDR2 FQGNSA. The CDR3 contains 18 residues. CDR3 sequence: CASSLAPVMDGYQETQYF. The CDR3 DNA sequence: TGTGCCAGCAGCTTAGCCCCGGTCATGGACGGTTACCAAGAGACCCAGTACTTC.

This CDR3 reads CAISESLGGGSNQPQHF. CDR3 sequence (DNA): TGTGCCATCAGTGAGTCGCTTGGTGGGGGGAGCAATCAGCCCCAGCATTTT. This chain links TRBV10-3 with TRBJ1-5, with a possible D match to TRBD1 (5 bases). The CDR3 contains 17 residues. The germline V and J ends were trimmed by 0 bases and 1 base, with 13 bases remaining between them. Germline CDR1 ENHRY, CDR2 SYGVKD.

The chain uses TRBV28 and TRBJ1-2; D might be TRBD1 (6 bases). This CDR3 has 12 residues. CDR1 MDHEN and CDR2 SYDVKM come from the germline V gene. V was pared by 5 bases and J by 8 bases, with 12 bases between. CDR3 loop: CASSAGGRGYTF. DNA for the CDR3: TGTGCCAGCAGTGCCGGGGGCCGGGGCTACACCTTC.

In this sample, this clone turned up many times. The identical CDR3 is also encoded by other nucleotide sequences in the sample. The V and J genes are TRBV28 and TRBJ1-3; TRBD1 is a possible D gene (6 bases). The CDR3 is 15 amino acids. Germline V gives CDR1 MDHEN, CDR2 SYDVKM. V shed 4 bases and J shed 2 bases, with 12 bases lying between them. The CDR3 here is CASSSPRTAGNTIYF. In DNA, the CDR3 is TGTGCCAGCAGTTCGCCCCGGACAGCTGGAAACACCATATATTTT.

Notes on this clone: The sample contains more than one DNA sequence encoding this CDR3. The chain couples TRBV2 to TRBJ2-6; D is undetermined. This CDR3 has 13 residues. Germline values: CDR1 SNHLY, CDR2 FYNNEI. With 8 bases removed from V and 0 bases from J, the gap between germline ends came to 5 bases. The CDR3 sequence: CASRSSGANVLTF. Written as DNA, the CDR3 is TGTGCCAGCCGCAGCTCTGGGGCCAACGTCCTGACTTTC.

The chain has TRBV25-1 and TRBJ2-3; 10 bases line up with TRBD1. CDR1 MGHDK and CDR2 SYGVNS come from the germline V gene. The ends lost 5 bases at V and 3 bases at J; junction bases unmatched: 5. The CDR3 loop spans 15 amino acids. The CDR3 region has the DNA TGTGCCAGCAGTAACCGGGACAGGGGAACAGATACGCAGTATTTT. Residues: CASSNRDRGTDTQYF.

About this clone: Other nucleotide sequences in the sample specify the same CDR3. In DNA form, the CDR3 reads TGCGCCAGCAGCTTGGACGGCGGCTATGGCTACACCTTC. Translated: CASSLDGGYGYTF. J is TRBJ1-2 and V is TRBV5-1; no definite D call. Germline CDR1 is SGHRS and CDR2 is YFSETQ. This CDR3 comprises 13 residues. Trimming stripped 0 bases from V and 4 bases from J, with 7 bases between.

Points on this clone: This sample also contains other DNA sequences that code for the same CDR3. The gene calls are TRBV5-1 and TRBJ2-7; TRBD1 aligns across 11 bases. With V trimmed by 0 bases and J by 3 bases, 2 bases remained unmatched. This CDR3 is 15 amino acids long. Germline V CDR1 and CDR2: SGHRS, YFSETQ. The CDR3 DNA is TGCGCCAGCAGCTTGGATGGGACAGGGGGCTACGAGCAGTACTTC. Amino acid sequence: CASSLDGTGGYEQYF. Supplemented by reference TRBV5-1 and TRBJ2-7, the full variable domain reads KAGVTQTPRYLIKTRGQQVTLSCSPISGHRSVSWYQQTPGQGLQFLFEYFSETQRNKGNFPGRFSGRQFSNSRSEMNVSTLELGDSALYLCASSLDGTGGYEQYFGPGTRLTVT.

The chain uses TRBV2 and TRBJ2-4, with 7 bases lining up with TRBD2. The V gene's germline CDR1 is SNHLY and CDR2 FYNNEI. CDR3 size: 16 residues. V was pared by 1 base and J by 11 bases, with 14 bases of the junction left unmatched. CDR3 in amino acids: CASSEGLAVAKRVQYF. Written as DNA, the CDR3 is TGTGCCAGCAGTGAAGGGCTAGCGGTTGCCAAGAGGGTTCAGTACTTC. The full variable domain, completed using reference TRBV2 and TRBJ2-4, is EPEVTQTPSHQVTQMGQEVILRCVPISNHLYFYWYRQILGQKVEFLVSFYNNEISEKSEIFDDQFSVERPDGSNFTLKIRSTKLEDSAMYFCASSEGLAVAKRVQYFGAGTRLSVL.

Comment on this clone: It may be a read error: a sequence one base away is much more abundant. The V gene is TRBV5-4, the J gene TRBJ2-3; TRBD1 aligns across 7 bases. Germline CDR1 and CDR2: SGHNT and YYREEE (reference sequence). V was clipped by 4 bases and J by 4 bases; unmatched bases: 3. This CDR3 spans 13 amino acids. In DNA form, the CDR3 reads TGTGCCAGCAGCCCGGGGACAGCAGATACGCAGTATTTT. Translating gives CASSPGTADTQYF. The complete variable domain, with remaining parts taken from reference TRBV5-4 and TRBJ2-3, reads ETGVTQSPTHLIKTRGQQVTLRCSSQSGHNTVSWYQQALGQGPQFIFQYYREEENGRGNFPPRFSGLQFPNYSSELNVNALELDDSALYLCASSPGTADTQYFGPGTRLTVL.

V is TRBV6-4 and J is TRBJ2-2, with D tentatively TRBD1 (5 bases). The CDR3 sequence is 13 residues long. V was trimmed by 6 bases and J by 5 bases, leaving 10 bases between them. Per germline, CDR1 MRHNA and CDR2 SNTAGT. The CDR3 nucleotides read TGTGCCAGCAGACCCCAGGGAACCGGGGAGCTGTTTTTT. Residues: CASRPQGTGELFF.

The V and J genes are TRBV5-1 and TRBJ1-2; 7 bases agree with TRBD1. The CDR3 has 12 amino acids. CDR1 is SGHRS and CDR2 is YFSETQ in the germline V gene. Losses at the gene ends were 6 bases for V and 8 bases for J; bases not matched to a gene: 7. CDR3 sequence (DNA): TGCGCCAGCAAACGCGACAGGGACGGCTACACCTTC. As protein: CASKRDRDGYTF. Supplemented by reference TRBV5-1 and TRBJ1-2, the full variable domain reads KAGVTQTPRYLIKTRGQQVTLSCSPISGHRSVSWYQQTPGQGLQFLFEYFSETQRNKGNFPGRFSGRQFSNSRSEMNVSTLELGDSALYLCASKRDRDGYTFGSGTRLTVV.